The rows below give T cell receptor beta chains drawn from one sample of a study of early T cells in non-severe SARS-CoV-2 infection. Each CDR3 protein gets one entry after TCRdb re-called the 5' RACE reads with MiXCR. The sample has roughly 80,000 distinct CDR3 sequences, around an eighth seen once. Input material: whole blood. The source is an adult who was a healthcare worker with PCR-confirmed SARS-CoV-2 infection or an uninfected control (not recorded which). Both conserved end residues are part of each CDR3. A D gene is named only where the DNA matches it firmly. Only some rows state a clone size, as once, few, many or a class for expanded clones.

>TRBD1|NA|TRBJ1-5|TRBV2
CASSETAGDRQPQHF
TGTGCCAGCAGTGAGACGGCAGGGGACAGGCAGCCCCAGCATTTT
>NA|few|TRBJ2-6|TRBV19
CASTTTPPTSGANVLTF
TGTGCCAGTACTACGACACCCCCCACTTCTGGGGCCAACGTCCTGACTTTC
>TRBD1|many|TRBJ2-3|TRBV5-5
CASMRAGGSDTQYF
TGTGCCAGCATGAGGGCAGGGGGCTCAGATACGCAGTATTTT
>TRBD1|many|TRBJ2-2|TRBV7-3
CASNQGTGVTGELFF
TGTGCCAGCAACCAGGGGACAGGGGTCACCGGGGAGCTGTTTTTT
>NA|few|TRBJ1-1|TRBV2
CASSASGPAMNTEAFF
TGTGCCAGCAGTGCCTCAGGGCCGGCTATGAACACTGAAGCTTTCTTT
>NA|NA|TRBJ1-5|TRBV6-6
CASFPGASSNQPQHF
TGTGCCAGCTTCCCCGGGGCCTCTAGCAATCAGCCCCAGCATTTT
>NA|NA|TRBJ2-7|TRBV21-1
CASSKVKNRDRGVYEQYF
TGTGCCAGCAGCAAAGTCAAGAATCGAGACAGGGGCGTCTACGAGCAGTACTTC
>NA|NA|TRBJ2-7|TRBV19
CASSMGDGDYEQYF
TGTGCCAGTAGTATGGGGGACGGTGACTACGAGCAGTACTTC
>TRBD2|few|TRBJ2-7|TRBV5-1
CASSWTSGNSYEQYF
TGCGCCAGCAGCTGGACTAGCGGAAACTCCTACGAGCAGTACTTC
>NA|NA|TRBJ2-1|TRBV5-6
CASSPWAGRRYNEQFF
TGTGCCAGCAGCCCATGGGCGGGACGTCGATACAATGAGCAGTTCTTC
>NA|NA|TRBJ2-1|TRBV20-1
CSAPIPSVSYNEQFF
TGCAGTGCCCCCATCCCTAGCGTTTCCTACAATGAGCAGTTCTTC
>TRBD2|NA|TRBJ2-2|TRBV11-2
CASSYLPSGRAGELFF
TGTGCCAGCAGCTACCTGCCTAGCGGGAGGGCCGGGGAGCTGTTTTTT
>TRBD2|NA|TRBJ2-3|TRBV7-6
CASSLGTSGTDTQYF
TGTGCCAGCAGCTTAGGGACTAGCGGGACTGATACGCAGTATTTT
>TRBD1|NA|TRBJ2-5|TRBV5-1
CASSVTGLVLETQYF
TGCGCCAGCAGCGTGACAGGGCTAGTATTAGAGACCCAGTACTTC
>TRBD2|NA|TRBJ2-3|TRBV11-2
CASSPWASGGGTDTQYF
TGTGCCAGCAGTCCCTGGGCTAGCGGGGGGGGCACAGATACGCAGTATTTT
>TRBD1|many|TRBJ1-6|TRBV3-1
CASSQRDRDNSPLHF
TGTGCCAGCAGCCAGCGGGACAGGGATAATTCACCCCTCCACTTT
>TRBD2|NA|TRBJ2-5|TRBV9
CASSVALAGETQYF
TGTGCCAGCAGCGTAGCCCTAGCGGGAGAGACCCAGTACTTC
>TRBD1|many|TRBJ1-4|TRBV6-5
CASRKKGAPYEKLFF
TGTGCCAGCAGAAAAAAGGGGGCGCCTTATGAAAAACTGTTTTTT
>TRBD1|few|TRBJ2-7|TRBV29-1
CSVETGDTYEQYF
TGCAGCGTTGAGACAGGGGACACCTACGAGCAGTACTTC
>TRBD1|few|TRBJ1-2|TRBV7-8
CASSLLIGQADFYGYTF
TGTGCCAGCAGCCTACTCATCGGACAGGCCGATTTCTATGGCTACACCTTC
>NA|few|TRBJ1-4|TRBV20-1
CSARTELNEKLFF
TGCAGTGCCAGGACTGAGCTTAATGAAAAACTGTTTTTT
>TRBD1|NA|TRBJ1-1|TRBV2
CASSEALFRGVEAFF
TGTGCCAGCAGTGAAGCGCTCTTCAGGGGGGTCGAAGCTTTCTTT
>NA|NA|TRBJ2-1|TRBV6-5
CASSKRAGSYNEQFF
TGTGCCAGCAGCAAGAGGGCAGGGTCCTACAATGAGCAGTTCTTC
>NA|NA|TRBJ2-1|TRBV7-9
CASTLPKASEWSEQFF
TGTGCCAGCACCTTGCCCAAGGCTAGCGAGTGGAGTGAGCAGTTCTTC
>TRBD1|many|TRBJ2-7|TRBV11-2
CASNGTEKYEQYF
TGTGCCAGCAACGGGACAGAAAAATACGAGCAGTACTTC
>NA|many|TRBJ1-5|TRBV4-1
CASSQERERGDPSNQPQHF
TGCGCCAGCAGCCAAGAAAGGGAAAGGGGGGACCCGAGCAATCAGCCCCAGCATTTT
>TRBD2|many|TRBJ2-5|TRBV29-1
CSVEPAGDQETQYF
TGCAGCGTTGAACCAGCGGGAGACCAAGAGACCCAGTACTTC
>TRBD1|NA|TRBJ2-7|TRBV5-1
CASSSGTGQSEQYF
TGCGCCAGCTCCTCCGGGACAGGGCAGTCCGAGCAGTACTTC
>TRBD1|NA|TRBJ1-5|TRBV10-1
CASITGTGVSNQPQHF
TGCGCCAGCATAACCGGGACAGGGGTGAGCAATCAGCCCCAGCATTTT
>NA|NA|TRBJ1-1|TRBV11-3
CASSPQDSTEAFF
TGTGCCAGCAGCCCCCAGGATAGCACTGAAGCTTTCTTT
>NA|many|TRBJ2-7|TRBV7-8
CASSFTRDLSYEQYF
TGTGCCAGCAGCTTTACGCGGGACCTGTCCTACGAGCAGTACTTC
>NA|few|TRBJ2-7|TRBV19
CASSIGSGAYEQYF
TGTGCCAGTAGTATAGGTTCAGGGGCCTACGAGCAGTACTTC
>TRBD2|NA|TRBJ2-1|TRBV2
CASGGLAGYNEQFF
TGTGCCAGCGGGGGACTAGCGGGGTACAATGAGCAGTTCTTC
>NA|few|TRBJ2-1|TRBV7-9
CASSSVPTTVSSYNEQFF
TGTGCCAGCAGCTCCGTCCCTACGACAGTGAGCTCCTACAATGAGCAGTTCTTC
>NA|NA|TRBJ2-5|TRBV12-3/TRBV12-4
CASSLKGLYQETQYF
TGTGCCAGCAGTTTAAAAGGGTTGTACCAAGAGACCCAGTACTTC
>NA|few|TRBJ1-3|TRBV5-1
CASSFGTGGNTIYF
TGCGCCAGCAGCTTCGGGACGGGTGGAAACACCATATATTTT
>TRBD2|many|TRBJ2-3|TRBV7-2
CASSSSGTLRTQYF
TGTGCCAGCAGCTCTAGCGGGACCCTCCGGACGCAGTATTTT
>TRBD1|many|TRBJ2-1|TRBV29-1
CSAIAGGSYNEQFF
TGCAGCGCCATCGCAGGGGGCTCCTACAATGAGCAGTTCTTC
>TRBD1|few|TRBJ2-7|TRBV2
CASRTDRGLGEQYF
TGTGCCAGCAGGACGGACAGGGGCTTGGGTGAGCAGTACTTC
>NA|many|TRBJ2-7|TRBV5-1
CASRDNTYEQYF
TGCGCCAGCAGGGACAATACCTACGAGCAGTACTTC
>NA|NA|TRBJ2-1|TRBV5-4
CASSPGGERHEQFF
TGTGCCAGCAGCCCAGGAGGGGAGCGTCATGAGCAGTTCTTC
>NA|few|TRBJ2-2|TRBV12-3/TRBV12-4
CASRFTGELFF
TGTGCCAGCAGGTTTACCGGGGAGCTGTTTTTT